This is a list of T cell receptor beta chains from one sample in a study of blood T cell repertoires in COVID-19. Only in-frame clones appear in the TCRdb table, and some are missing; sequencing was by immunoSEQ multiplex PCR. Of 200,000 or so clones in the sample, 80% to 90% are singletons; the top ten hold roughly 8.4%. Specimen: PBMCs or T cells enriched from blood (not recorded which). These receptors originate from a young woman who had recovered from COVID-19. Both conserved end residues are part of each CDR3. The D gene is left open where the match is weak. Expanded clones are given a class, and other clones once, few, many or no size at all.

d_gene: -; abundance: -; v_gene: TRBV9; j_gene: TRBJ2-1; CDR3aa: CASSGTQGEVEPTFEQFF; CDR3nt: TGTGCCAGCAGCGGGACACAGGGTGAAGTAGAACCTACGTTTGAGCAGTTCTTC
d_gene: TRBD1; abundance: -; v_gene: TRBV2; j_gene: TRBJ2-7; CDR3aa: CASSEAQTGGQYEQYF; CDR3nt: TGTGCCAGCAGTGAAGCACAGACAGGGGGCCAGTACGAGCAGTACTTC
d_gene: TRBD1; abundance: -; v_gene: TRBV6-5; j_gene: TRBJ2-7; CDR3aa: CASRAGTGGYEQYF; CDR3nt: TGTGCCAGCAGAGCCGGGACAGGGGGTTACGAGCAGTACTTC
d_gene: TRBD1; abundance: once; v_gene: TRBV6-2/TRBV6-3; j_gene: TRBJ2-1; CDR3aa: CASSSTGKVMRQFF; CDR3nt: TGTGCCAGCAGTTCGACAGGGAAGGTGATGAGGCAGTTCTTC
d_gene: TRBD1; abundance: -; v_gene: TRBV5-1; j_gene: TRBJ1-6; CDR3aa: CASSLTPTGESSPLHF; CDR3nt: TGCGCCAGCAGCCTGACACCGACAGGGGAAAGCTCACCCCTCCACTTT
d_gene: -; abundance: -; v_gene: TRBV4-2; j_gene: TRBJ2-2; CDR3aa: CASLGRTGELFF; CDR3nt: TGTGCCAGCCTTGGGCGCACCGGGGAGCTGTTTTTT
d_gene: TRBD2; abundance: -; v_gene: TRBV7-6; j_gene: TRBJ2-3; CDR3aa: CASTDGTSPSTDTQYF; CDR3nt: TGTGCCAGCACCGACGGGACTAGCCCTAGCACAGATACGCAGTATTTT
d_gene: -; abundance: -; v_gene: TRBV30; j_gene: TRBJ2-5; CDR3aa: CACGGETQYF; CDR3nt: TGTGCCTGTGGGGGGGAGACCCAGTACTTC
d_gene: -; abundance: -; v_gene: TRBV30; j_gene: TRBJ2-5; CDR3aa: CAWSSRGREETQYF; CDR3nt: TGTGCCTGGAGTTCGCGGGGACGGGAGGAGACCCAGTACTTC
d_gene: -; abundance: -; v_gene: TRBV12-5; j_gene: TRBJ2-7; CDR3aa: CASGGELYEQYF; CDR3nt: TGTGCTAGTGGAGGGGAACTCTACGAGCAGTACTTC
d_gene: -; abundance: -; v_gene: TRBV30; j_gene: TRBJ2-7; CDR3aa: CAWSVNRDYEQYF; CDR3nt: TGTGCCTGGAGTGTTAACAGGGACTACGAGCAGTACTTC
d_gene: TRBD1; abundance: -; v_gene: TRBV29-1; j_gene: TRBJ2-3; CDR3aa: CSGWTGGFSTDTQYF; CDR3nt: TGCAGCGGGTGGACAGGGGGGTTTTCGACAGATACGCAGTATTTT
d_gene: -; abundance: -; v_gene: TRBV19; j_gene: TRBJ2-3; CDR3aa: CASSIVEEGTQYF; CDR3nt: TGTGCCAGTAGTATAGTAGAGGAGGGTACGCAGTATTTT
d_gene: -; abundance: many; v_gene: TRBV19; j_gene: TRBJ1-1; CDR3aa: CASSRQNTEAFF; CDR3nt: TGTGCCAGTAGTAGGCAGAACACTGAAGCTTTCTTT
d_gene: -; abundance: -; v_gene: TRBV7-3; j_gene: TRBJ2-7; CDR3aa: CASSLGGGGYEQYF; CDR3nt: TGTGCCAGCAGCTTAGGAGGGGGCGGCTACGAGCAGTACTTC
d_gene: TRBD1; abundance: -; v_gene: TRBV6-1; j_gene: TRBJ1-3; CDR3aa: CASSEEGTGIWNTIYF; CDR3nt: TGTGCCAGCAGTGAAGAGGGGACAGGGATTTGGAACACCATATATTTT
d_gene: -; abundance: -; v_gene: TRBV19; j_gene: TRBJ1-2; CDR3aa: CASMGQPLYGYTF; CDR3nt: TGTGCCAGTATGGGGCAGCCCCTCTATGGCTACACCTTC
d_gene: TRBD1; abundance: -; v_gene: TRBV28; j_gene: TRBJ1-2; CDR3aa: CASSTGGTGDGYTF; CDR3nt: TGTGCCAGCAGTACAGGGGGCACGGGCGATGGCTACACCTTC
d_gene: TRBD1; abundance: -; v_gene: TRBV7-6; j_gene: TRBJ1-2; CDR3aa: CASSPWTGADGYTF; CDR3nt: TGTGCCAGCAGCCCGTGGACAGGGGCGGACGGCTACACCTTC
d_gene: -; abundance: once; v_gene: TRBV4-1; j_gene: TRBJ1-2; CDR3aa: CASSQEWRENYGYTF; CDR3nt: TGCGCCAGCAGCCAAGAATGGCGGGAGAACTATGGCTACACCTTC
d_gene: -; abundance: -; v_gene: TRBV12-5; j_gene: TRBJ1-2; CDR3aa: CASWGESDGYTF; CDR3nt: TGTGCTAGTTGGGGGGAGTCGGATGGCTACACCTTC
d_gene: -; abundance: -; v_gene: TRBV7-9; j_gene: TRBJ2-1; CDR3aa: CASSLDHSYNEQFF; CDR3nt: TGTGCCAGCAGCTTAGACCACAGTTACAATGAGCAGTTCTTC
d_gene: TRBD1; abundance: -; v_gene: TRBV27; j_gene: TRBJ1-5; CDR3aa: CASSPTGYQPQHF; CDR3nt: TGTGCCAGCAGTCCGACAGGGTACCAGCCCCAGCATTTT